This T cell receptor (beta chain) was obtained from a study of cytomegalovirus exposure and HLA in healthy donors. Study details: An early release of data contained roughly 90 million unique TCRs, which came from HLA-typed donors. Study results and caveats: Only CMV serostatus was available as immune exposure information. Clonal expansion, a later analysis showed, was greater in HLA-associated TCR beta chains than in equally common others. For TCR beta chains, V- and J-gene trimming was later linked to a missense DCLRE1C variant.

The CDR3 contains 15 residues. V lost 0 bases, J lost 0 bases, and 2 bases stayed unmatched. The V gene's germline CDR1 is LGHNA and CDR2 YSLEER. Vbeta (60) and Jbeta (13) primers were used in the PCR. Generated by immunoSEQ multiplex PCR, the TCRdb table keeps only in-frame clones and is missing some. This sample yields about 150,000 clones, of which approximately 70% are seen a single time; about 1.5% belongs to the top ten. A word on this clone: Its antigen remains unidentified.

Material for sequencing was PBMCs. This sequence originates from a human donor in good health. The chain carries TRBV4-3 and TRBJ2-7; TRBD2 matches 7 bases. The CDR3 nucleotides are TGCGCCAGCAGCCAAGATAGCGGGTCCTCCTACGAGCAGTACTTC. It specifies CASSQDSGSSYEQYF.